The present entry profiles one TCR beta chain with its context. Antigen specificity is unknown. The data were taken from a study of T-cell memory formation after mild COVID-19. Study at large: Among the donors, TCR clusters were largely specific to each donor. Study-wide results and caveats: Shrinking CD4+ clones resided mostly in CM and EM, and CD8+ ones in EMRA. Prior to infection, memory already included some responding clones, suggesting cross-reactive memory joined.

Germline V gene sequence: CDR1 KGHSH, CDR2 LQKENI. The V end was cut by 2 bases, the J end by 0 bases, with 14 bases between. This CDR3 spans 17 amino acids. A 5'RACE reaction primed in the constant segment made cDNA libraries of TCR alpha and TCR beta, and these carried sample barcodes and UMIs. TCRdb re-derived calls from the 5' RACE reads in MiXCR, one entry per CDR3 protein. This sample has around 300,000 distinct CDR3 sequences; 7.5% to 9.5% occur once, and the top ten carry approximately 23%. The material sequenced was PBMCs or a T cell subset sorted from them (not recorded which). This clonotype was obtained from a man between 18 and 35 years old who had mild COVID-19 (a few samples of this study predate the infection). Cell type and time point are not known. The J gene is TRBJ1-3, the V gene TRBV18; D is undetermined. DNA for the CDR3: TGTGCCAGCTCACCATCAGGCGGACCCCTCTCTGGAAACACCATATATTTT. Translated, it gives CASSPSGGPLSGNTIYF.